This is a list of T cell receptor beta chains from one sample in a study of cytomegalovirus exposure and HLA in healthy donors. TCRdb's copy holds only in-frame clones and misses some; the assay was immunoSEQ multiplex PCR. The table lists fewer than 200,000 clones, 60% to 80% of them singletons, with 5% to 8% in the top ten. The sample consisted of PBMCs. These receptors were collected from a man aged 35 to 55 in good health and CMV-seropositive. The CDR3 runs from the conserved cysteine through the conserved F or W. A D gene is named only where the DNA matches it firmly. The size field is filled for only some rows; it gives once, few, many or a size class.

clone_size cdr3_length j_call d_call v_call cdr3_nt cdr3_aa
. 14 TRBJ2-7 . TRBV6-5 TGTGCCACTCACAGGCGTCTTCAAGGGAACGAGCAGTACTTC CATHRRLQGNEQYF
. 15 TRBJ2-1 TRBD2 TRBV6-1 TGTGCCAGCACTCTAGCGGGACGAATCGAAAATGAGCAGTTCTTC CASTLAGRIENEQFF
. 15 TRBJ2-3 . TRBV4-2 TGTGCCAGCAGCCAAGAAGAGAACAGGGTGGCCCCGCAGTATTTT CASSQEENRVAPQYF
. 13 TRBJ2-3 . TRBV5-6 TGTGCCAGCAGCCAAGACAGAACAGATACGCAGTATTTT CASSQDRTDTQYF
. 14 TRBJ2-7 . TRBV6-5 TGTGCCAGCAGGCCCCGTAAGCTCTCCTACGAGCAGTACTTC CASRPRKLSYEQYF
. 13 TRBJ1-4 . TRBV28 TGTGCCAGCAGCGGGGAGGGACTTGAAAAACTGTTTTTT CASSGEGLEKLFF
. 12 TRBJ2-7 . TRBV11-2 TGTGCCAGCAGCCTAGGGCGGGGTGAGCAGTACTTC CASSLGRGEQYF
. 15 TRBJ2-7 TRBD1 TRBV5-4 TGTGCCAGCAGCTCGGGACAGTATTCTTCCTACGAGCAGTACTTC CASSSGQYSSYEQYF
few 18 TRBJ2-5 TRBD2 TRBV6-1 TGTGCCAGCAGTGAAAGAATGACTAGCGGGAACTACCAAGAGACCCAGTACTTC CASSERMTSGNYQETQYF
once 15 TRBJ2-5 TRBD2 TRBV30 TGTGCCTGGACCAGGACTAGCGGGAGTCGAGAGACCCAGTACTTC CAWTRTSGSRETQYF
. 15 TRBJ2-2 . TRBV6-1 TGTGCCAGCAGGCGGGACTCTCCGAACACCGGGGAGCTGTTTTTT CASRRDSPNTGELFF
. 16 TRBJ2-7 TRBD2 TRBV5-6 TGTGCCAGCAGCCTAGGACTAGCGGGAAAGCTTTACGAGCAGTACTTC CASSLGLAGKLYEQYF
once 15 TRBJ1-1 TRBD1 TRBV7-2 TGTGCCAGCAGCTTAGCGGGGACAGGGGGCACTGAAGCTTTCTTT CASSLAGTGGTEAFF
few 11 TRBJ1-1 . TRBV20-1 TGCAGTGGTCGGTTAAACACTGAAGCTTTCTTT CSGRLNTEAFF
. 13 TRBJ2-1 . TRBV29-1 TGCAGCGTTGAAGTTACGGGGGACAATGAGCAGTTCTTC CSVEVTGDNEQFF
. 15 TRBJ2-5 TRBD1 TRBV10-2 TGCGCCAGCAGGCCGTCGGGACAGGGGGCAGAGACCCAGTACTTC CASRPSGQGAETQYF
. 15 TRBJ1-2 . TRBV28 TGTGCCAGCAGTCTTGACTCTTTCTCCCCTTATGGCTACACCTTC CASSLDSFSPYGYTF
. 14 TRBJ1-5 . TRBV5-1 TGCGCCAGCAGCCCCGGACAGCCTAATCAGCCCCAGCATTTT CASSPGQPNQPQHF
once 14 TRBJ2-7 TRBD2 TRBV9 TGTGCCAGCAGCCCGGGACTAGCGGGATCCGAGCAGTACTTC CASSPGLAGSEQYF
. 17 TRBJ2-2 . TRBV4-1 TGCGCCAGCAGTTCTCACGGGGGGACACCGAACACCGGGGAGCTGTTTTTT CASSSHGGTPNTGELFF
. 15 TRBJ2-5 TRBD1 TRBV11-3 TGTGCCAGCAGCTCCCAGGGGGCAGGGGAAGAGACCCAGTACTTC CASSSQGAGEETQYF
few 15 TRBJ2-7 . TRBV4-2 TGTGCCAGCAGCCAAGACCGACGGGAGAGGTACGAGCAGTACTTC CASSQDRRERYEQYF
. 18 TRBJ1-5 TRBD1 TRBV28 TGTGCCAGCAGTTCACCCCCCGAGGCACAGGGGGCAAGTCAGCCCCAGCATTTT CASSSPPEAQGASQPQHF
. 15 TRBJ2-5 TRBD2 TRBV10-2 TGCGCCAGCAGTGTCGGACTAGCGGGAGCAGAGACCCAGTACTTC CASSVGLAGAETQYF
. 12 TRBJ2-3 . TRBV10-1 TGCGCCAGCAGTGTACAGGGATCGGCGCAGTATTTT CASSVQGSAQYF
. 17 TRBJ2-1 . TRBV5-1 TGCGCCAGCAGCTCCCTCGGGGCGGGGTCATTCTACAATGAGCAGTTCTTC CASSSLGAGSFYNEQFF
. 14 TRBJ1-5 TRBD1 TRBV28 TGTGCCAGCAGTTTGGGACAGGGGTTTCAGCCCCAGCATTTT CASSLGQGFQPQHF
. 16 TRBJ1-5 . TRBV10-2 TGCGCCAGCAGTGCCGGAGGTATTCCGAGGAGACAGCCCCAGCATTTT CASSAGGIPRRQPQHF
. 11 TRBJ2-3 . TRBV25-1 TGTGCCACCTCCCCGCGAGATACGCAGTATTTT CATSPRDTQYF
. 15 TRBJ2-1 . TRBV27 TGTGCCAGCAGTTTTAGAACCCTCGGGAACAATGAGCAGTTCTTC CASSFRTLGNNEQFF
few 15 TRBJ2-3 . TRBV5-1 TGCGCCAGCAGCTCGGGGGACGGGCGCACAGATACGCAGTATTTT CASSSGDGRTDTQYF
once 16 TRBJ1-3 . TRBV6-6 TGTGCCAGCAGTTACTCGAGCGGCTTCGCTGGAAACACCATATATTTT CASSYSSGFAGNTIYF
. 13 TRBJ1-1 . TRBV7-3 TGTGCCAGCAGGTCCCAATGGGGCAGTGAAGCTTTCTTT CASRSQWGSEAFF
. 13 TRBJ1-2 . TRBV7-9 TGTGCCAGCACCCTTGGGCCACACTATGGCTACACCTTC CASTLGPHYGYTF
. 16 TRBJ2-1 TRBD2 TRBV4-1 TGCGCCAGCAGCCTTGGGACTAGCGGGACGGGGAATGAGCAGTTCTTC CASSLGTSGTGNEQFF
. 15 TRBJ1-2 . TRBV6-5 TGTGCCAGCAGTTACCTCCCCGGGGAGTACTATGGCTACACCTTC CASSYLPGEYYGYTF
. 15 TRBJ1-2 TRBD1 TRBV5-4 TGTGCCAGCAGCCCGGACAGGGGCCCAACCTATGGCTACACCTTC CASSPDRGPTYGYTF
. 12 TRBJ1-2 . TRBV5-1 TGCGCCAGCAGCCTCGACATTCATGGCTACACCTTC CASSLDIHGYTF
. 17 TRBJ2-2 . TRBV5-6 TGTGCCAGCAGCAACCGGGACACAGCGAGGGTCACCGGGGAGCTGTTTTTT CASSNRDTARVTGELFF
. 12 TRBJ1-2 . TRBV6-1 TGTGCCAGCAGGGAGGCAAGCTATGGCTACACCTTC CASREASYGYTF
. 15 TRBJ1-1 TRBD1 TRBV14 TGTGCCAGCAGCCTACGGACAGGGATGAACACTGAAGCTTTCTTT CASSLRTGMNTEAFF
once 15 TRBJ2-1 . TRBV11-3 TGTGCCAGCAGCTTACCCCCACTAGTTTACAATGAGCAGTTCTTC CASSLPPLVYNEQFF
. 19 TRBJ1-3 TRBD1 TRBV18 TGTGCCAGCTCACCACGGCCCAGGACAGGGAGTCAATTTGGAAACACCATATATTTT CASSPRPRTGSQFGNTIYF
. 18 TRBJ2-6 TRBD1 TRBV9 TGTGCCAGCAGCGTAGGGACAGGGGGCACATCTGGGGCCAACGTCCTGACTTTC CASSVGTGGTSGANVLTF
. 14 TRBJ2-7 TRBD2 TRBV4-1 TGCGCCAGCAGCCACCCGGGAGGGGCCTACGAGCAGTACTTC CASSHPGGAYEQYF
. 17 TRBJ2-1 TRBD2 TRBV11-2 TGTGCCAGCAGCGCCTCGGGACTAGCCGGCTTGTACAATGAGCAGTTCTTC CASSASGLAGLYNEQFF
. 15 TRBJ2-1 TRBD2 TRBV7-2 TGTGCCAGCGCCGCTCAGCGGGACTCCTACAATGAGCAGTTCTTC CASAAQRDSYNEQFF
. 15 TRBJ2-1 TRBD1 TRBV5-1 TGCGCCAGCAGCTTCGGACAGGGGGCTAAGGATGAGCAGTTCTTC CASSFGQGAKDEQFF
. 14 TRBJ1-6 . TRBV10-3 TGTGCCATCAGTGAGCCAGGGTCGGATTCACCCCTCCACTTT CAISEPGSDSPLHF
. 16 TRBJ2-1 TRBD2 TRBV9 TGTGCCAGCAGCGTAGAGGGTAGCGGGAGCTACAATGAGCAGTTCTTC CASSVEGSGSYNEQFF
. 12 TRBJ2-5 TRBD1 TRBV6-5 TGTGCCAGCCGCACAGGGGCAGAGACCCAGTACTTC CASRTGAETQYF
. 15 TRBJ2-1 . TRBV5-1 TGCGCCAGCAGCTTCGGACTTCGCGCGGTCAATGAGCAGTTCTTC CASSFGLRAVNEQFF
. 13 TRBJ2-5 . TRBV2 TGTGCCAGCAGTGCTGTCCCTCCGGGGACCCAGTACTTC CASSAVPPGTQYF
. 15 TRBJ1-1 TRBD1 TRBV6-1 TGTGCCAGCAGTGAAGGGGCAGGGGGCATCACTGAAGCTTTCTTT CASSEGAGGITEAFF